Described below is a single TCR beta chain sequence and its context. Clones were sequenced by immunoSEQ multiplex PCR, and TCRdb holds only the in-frame ones, with some missing. The sample shows fewer than 650,000 clones, 85% to 90% of them seen only once. The data were obtained in a study of blood T cell repertoires in COVID-19. Study-wide context: Acute and convalescent COVID-19 samples came from the United States, Italy and Spain. The analysed material was cDNA or gDNA that came from T cells, B-cell-depleted T cells, or PBMCs.

Losses at the gene ends were 0 bases for V and 0 bases for J; bases not matched to a gene: 5. The CDR3 consists of 16 residues. Looked up from germline, CDR1 is GTSNPN and CDR2 is SVGIG (reference sequence). Sequenced sample: peripheral blood. The chain recombines TRBV30 with TRBJ2-4; TRBD2 matches at 7 bases. This TCR was sampled from a woman aged 45-60 years with COVID-19, enrolled during active disease. In DNA, the CDR3 is TGTGCCTGGAGTGTAAAGCGGGGTCTAGCCAAAAACATTCAGTACTTC. Translation: CAWSVKRGLAKNIQYF.